Below, 30 T cell receptor beta chains from the same sample are listed, as sequenced in a study of cytomegalovirus exposure and HLA in healthy donors. 13 Jbeta primers and 60 Vbeta primers were used for the PCR. TCRdb's table, derived via immunoSEQ multiplex PCR, lists solely in-frame clones and lacks some. The sample consists of 200,000 to 250,000 clones, approximately 80% of them appearing once. Sequencing was carried out using PBMCs. The receptors shown here come from a girl under 18 in good health and CMV-seronegative.

The sample holds a few counts of this clone. The chain recombines TRBV27 with TRBJ1-2; a possible D gene is TRBD1 (6 bases). Germline CDR1 and CDR2: MNHEY and SMNVEV (reference sequence). The CDR3 sequence is 14 residues long. Trimming removed 5 bases at V and 8 bases at J, with 18 bases between. The DNA for the CDR3 is TGTGCCAGCAGTGGGGGCGATAGGTTCGGGGGCTACACCTTC. Protein product: CASSGGDRFGGYTF.

The chain is built from TRBV7-9 and TRBJ2-7, with 8 bases aligning to TRBD2. Germline assignment: CDR1 SEHNR and CDR2 FQNEAQ (reference sequence). There are 15 residues in the CDR3. V gave up 4 bases and J gave up 0 bases; unmatched junction bases: 5. CDR3 DNA: TGTGCCAGCAGCTCGGGAGGGGTGAGCTCCTACGAGCAGTACTTC. This codes for CASSSGGVSSYEQYF.

The V call is TRBV7-2, the J call TRBJ1-2; D gene uncertain. The CDR3 is 14 residues long. Germline lookup yields CDR1 SGHTA and CDR2 FQGNSA. With 5 bases removed from V and 1 base from J, the gap between germline ends came to 11 bases. The CDR3 nucleotides read TGTGCCAGCAGCCCCGGGAGTTTTAACTATGGCTACACCTTC. Its protein product is CASSPGSFNYGYTF.

To note about this clone: Its ends do not fully match the called genes, so a read error is possible. The chain combines TRBV4-3 with TRBJ2-7; D gene unclear. The CDR3 extends over 15 amino acids. Germline V gives CDR1 LGHNA, CDR2 YSLEER. This CDR3 is CASSQEWSRSMKQHF. CDR3 nucleotide sequence: TGCGCCAGCAGCCAAGAGTGGTCCAGGTCCATGAAGCAGCACTTC.

The rearrangement joins TRBV7-9 to TRBJ1-5; a weak D match, TRBD1 (5 bases). Germline-derived CDR1 and CDR2 are SEHNR and FQNEAQ (reference sequence). This CDR3 is built from 14 residues. As DNA, the CDR3 is TGTGCGACTAGTCGAGGGGAAGTGGATCAGCCCCAGCATTTT. This translates into CATSRGEVDQPQHF.

V is TRBV5-6 and J is TRBJ2-7; TRBD1 matches 7 bases. The CDR3 length is 14 residues. Germline V gene lookup returns CDR1 SGHDT and CDR2 YYEEEE. Germline trimming cut 4 bases from V and 3 bases from J; bases unmatched to any gene: 7. The CDR3 reads CASSRANRGYEQYF. In DNA, the CDR3 is TGTGCCAGCAGCCGCGCCAACAGGGGCTACGAGCAGTACTTC. Based on the CDR3 plus reference TRBV5-6 and TRBJ2-7, the full variable domain is DAGVTQSPTHLIKTRGQQVTLRCSPKSGHDTVSWYQQALGQGPQFIFQYYEEEERQRGNFPDRFSGHQFPNYSSELNVNALLLGDSALYLCASSRANRGYEQYFGPGTRLTVT.

The chain employs TRBV7-2 and TRBJ2-2; no clear D. This CDR3 comprises 13 residues. Germline V gene sequence: CDR1 SGHTA, CDR2 FQGNSA. Trimming shortened V by 1 base and J by 8 bases, and 8 bases separated the two germline ends. The CDR3 DNA follows: TGTGCCAGCAGCTTAGTATCCCCTGGGGAGCTGTTTTTT. It yields the protein CASSLVSPGELFF.

The chain uses TRBV7-9 and TRBJ1-3, with D perhaps TRBD1 (6 bases). The CDR3 sequence is 16 residues long. Germline lookup yields CDR1 SEHNR and CDR2 FQNEAQ (reference sequence). With 4 bases removed from V and 0 bases from J, the gap between germline ends came to 13 bases. Here the CDR3 reads CASSSGNRASGNTIYF. For the CDR3, the DNA is TGTGCCAGCAGCTCAGGAAACAGGGCCTCTGGAAACACCATATATTTT.

This clone was counted between two and nine times. The chain is built from TRBV6-5 and TRBJ2-3; 12 bases match TRBD2. With 10 bases clipped from V and 2 bases from J, the junction kept 4 bases outside the gene matches. This CDR3 spans 14 amino acids. The germline V gene encodes CDR1 MNHEY and CDR2 SVGAGI. The CDR3, as DNA: TGTGCCACTGCTAGCGGGGGGGACACAGATACGCAGTATTTT. Its protein is CATASGGDTDTQYF.

This sequence joins TRBV30 and TRBJ1-3; D may be TRBD1 (6 bases). The length of the CDR3 is 16 residues. The V and J ends lost 4 bases and 0 bases respectively, with 16 bases between them. In germline, CDR1 is GTSNPN, CDR2 SVGIG (reference sequence). The CDR3 DNA follows: TGTGCCTGGACAGGGGCCTTCGATACCTCTGGAAACACCATATATTTT. Translation gives CAWTGAFDTSGNTIYF. Filled out from reference TRBV30 and TRBJ1-3, the complete variable domain reads SQTIHQWPATLVQPVGSPLSLECTVEGTSNPNLYWYRQAAGRGLQLLFYSVGIGQISSEVPQNLSASRPQDRQFILSSKKLLLSDSGFYLCAWTGAFDTSGNTIYFGEGSWLTVV.

The chain recombines TRBV2 with TRBJ1-1; possibly TRBD1 for D (6 bases). The CDR3 sequence is 16 residues long. V shed 6 bases and J shed 0 bases, with 17 bases lying between them. CDR1 SNHLY and CDR2 FYNNEI come from the germline V gene. CDR3 in DNA: TGTGCCAGCAGGGAATTAGGGGGGGCCCTGAACACTGAAGCTTTCTTT. Protein sequence: CASRELGGALNTEAFF.

This chain links TRBV2 with TRBJ1-4; a weak D match, TRBD1 (5 bases). V was shortened by 4 bases and J by 4 bases, with 13 bases between the two germline ends. CDR1 and CDR2 (germline): SNHLY, FYNNEI. The CDR3 has 15 amino acids. CDR3 region: CASSGGWGGNEKLFF. The CDR3, as DNA: TGTGCCAGCAGTGGGGGTTGGGGGGGTAATGAAAAACTGTTTTTT.

V gene TRBV9 combines with J gene TRBJ1-1; a weak D match, TRBD1 (5 bases). This CDR3 has 12 amino acids. V lost 4 bases to trimming and J lost 6 bases, with 10 bases between them. Germline CDR1 SGDLS, CDR2 YYNGEE. The CDR3 DNA reads TGTGCCAGCAGCCGCTCGGGGGCTGAAGCTTTCTTT. This sequence encodes CASSRSGAEAFF.

The chain has TRBV6-5 and TRBJ2-5; maybe TRBD1 (6 bases). The assigned J gene may be wrong: the sequence end matches TRBJ2-7 better. CDR1 is MNHEY and CDR2 is SVGAGI in the germline V gene. The CDR3 is 13 residues long. CDR3 nucleotide sequence: TGTGCCAGCAGGATGGACAGACTCTCCGAGCAGTACTTC. It specifies CASRMDRLSEQYF.

The chain recombines TRBV28 with TRBJ1-2, with TRBD1 as a possible D gene (6 bases). CDR3 length equals 14 residues. Germline V gives CDR1 MDHEN, CDR2 SYDVKM. Trimming shortened V by 6 bases and J by 4 bases, and 15 bases separated the two germline ends. The CDR3 region is CASSTGGGPYGYTF. In DNA form, the CDR3 reads TGTGCCAGCAGCACCGGGGGGGGGCCCTATGGCTACACCTTC.

J is TRBJ2-7 and V is TRBV5-6; no reliable D call. This CDR3 is 15 amino acids long. The germline V gene encodes CDR1 SGHDT and CDR2 YYEEEE. V was shortened by 2 bases and J by 3 bases, with 15 bases between the two germline ends. For the CDR3, the DNA is TGTGCCAGCAGCTTCAGCAGGATTCTCAGCTACGAGCAGTACTTC. Protein product: CASSFSRILSYEQYF.

The gene calls are TRBV18 and TRBJ2-7, with D possibly TRBD2 on 6 matching bases. Germline-derived CDR1 and CDR2 are KGHSH and LQKENI. The CDR3 totals 16 residues. Trimming left V 3 bases short and J 7 bases short, with 22 bases between. The CDR3 bases are TGTGCCAGCTCACCGACAGATGCTGGGAGGAAGGGAGAGCAGTACTTC. It is translated as CASSPTDAGRKGEQYF.

J is TRBJ2-5 and V is TRBV7-9; D remains unclear. The germline V gene has CDR1 SEHNR and CDR2 FQNEAQ (reference sequence). V dropped 5 bases and J dropped 2 bases, with 15 bases sitting between them. This CDR3 contains 15 residues. CDR3 nucleotide sequence: TGTGCCAGCAGCGCCCGACAATCCCGACAAGAGACCCAGTACTTC. Protein product: CASSARQSRQETQYF.

The chain has TRBV4-1 and TRBJ1-5, with TRBD1 matching 10 bases. The CDR3 runs 16 residues. Trimming at V came to 1 base and at J to 2 bases, leaving 2 bases not matched to a gene. Looked up from germline, CDR1 is MGHRA and CDR2 is YSYEKL. CDR3 amino acids: CASSQAGTGGNQPQHF. The CDR3, as DNA: TGCGCCAGCAGCCAAGCCGGGACAGGGGGCAATCAGCCCCAGCATTTT.

The chain's CDR3 is CASSEGLTYEQYF. CDR3 in DNA: TGTGCCAGCAGTGAAGGGCTGACCTACGAGCAGTACTTC. The V gene is TRBV2, the J gene TRBJ2-7; no clear D gene. This CDR3 region has 13 residues. V was shortened by 1 base and J by 2 bases, with 6 bases between the two germline ends. Germline lookup yields CDR1 SNHLY and CDR2 FYNNEI.

The gene calls are TRBV19 and TRBJ2-1; 9 nucleotides align to TRBD2. Germline CDR1 and CDR2: LNHDA and SQIVND (reference sequence). V lost 8 bases and J lost 2; bases outside the gene matches: 7. This CDR3 has 15 amino acids. CDR3 coding DNA: TGTGCCAGTCGGTTGGCGGGGGGGCCCTACAATGAGCAGTTCTTC. Translation: CASRLAGGPYNEQFF.

The chain combines TRBV5-5 with TRBJ1-2; D is unclear. This CDR3 contains 13 residues. Germline values: CDR1 SGHKS, CDR2 YYEKEE (reference sequence). Trimming removed 0 bases at V and 4 bases at J, with 7 bases between. The CDR3 here is CASSLDGFYGYTF. CDR3 nucleotide sequence: TGTGCCAGCAGCTTGGATGGCTTCTATGGCTACACCTTC.

The chain employs TRBV6-1 and TRBJ2-5; 9 positions agree with TRBD1. With V trimmed by 5 bases and J by 7 bases, 8 bases remained unmatched. This CDR3 has 14 amino acids. The germline CDR1 and CDR2 sequences are MNHNS and SASEGT. The CDR3, as DNA: TGTGCCAGCAGTTTTACAGGGGGCGTCCGGACCCAGTACTTC. It translates to CASSFTGGVRTQYF.

The table lists this clone with a few counts. V gene TRBV5-6 combines with J gene TRBJ1-2, with 8 bases lining up with TRBD1. This CDR3 is 15 amino acids long. Trimming cost V 4 bases and J 7 bases; bases outside gene matches: 12. From germline, CDR1 is SGHDT and CDR2 YYEEEE. DNA for the CDR3: TGTGCCAGCAGCCGGGGAGGGGGACAGGTGTTTGGCTACACCTTC. Its translation: CASSRGGGQVFGYTF.

This clone was counted a few times. The chain links TRBV4-2 to TRBJ1-1; no clear D gene. There are 15 residues in the CDR3. The germline V gene encodes CDR1 LGHNA and CDR2 YNFKEQ. V dropped 0 bases and J dropped 2 bases, with 10 bases sitting between them. In DNA form, the CDR3 reads TGTGCCAGCAGCCAAGATGGCCTTCCTAACACTGAAGCTTTCTTT. It encodes CASSQDGLPNTEAFF.

This clone turned up a few times. The chain links TRBV28 to TRBJ1-5; 7 bases agree with TRBD1. Losses at the gene ends were 6 bases for V and 6 bases for J; bases not matched to a gene: 5. Germline V gene data show CDR1 as MDHEN and CDR2 as SYDVKM. CDR3 length: 13 residues. DNA for the CDR3: TGTGCCAGCAGAAAACAGGGGAGTCAGCCCCAGCATTTT. Protein sequence: CASRKQGSQPQHF.

The CDR3 DNA follows: TGTGCCAGCAGCGGAGATCGCTCCTACAATGAGCAGTTCTTC. Translating gives CASSGDRSYNEQFF. The genes are TRBV9 and TRBJ2-1; D is unclear. Germline CDR1 reads SGDLS; CDR2 reads YYNGEE. The V gene lost 3 bases and the J gene lost 0 bases, with 7 bases spanning the gap. The CDR3 spans 14 residues.

V and J are TRBV5-5 and TRBJ1-1; D is undetermined. CDR1 is SGHKS and CDR2 is YYEKEE in the germline V gene (reference sequence). The V end lost 0 bases, the J end lost 0 bases, and 3 bases lay between the germline ends. CDR3 length: 13 amino acids. This CDR3 reads CASSLVVNTEAFF. The CDR3 bases are TGTGCCAGCAGCTTGGTAGTGAACACTGAAGCTTTCTTT.

CDR3 in DNA: TGTGCCAGTACCGTGGGACACCAGCTGAACACTGAAGCTTTCTTT. Protein: CASTVGHQLNTEAFF. This sequence joins TRBV19 and TRBJ1-1; a possible D gene is TRBD1 (6 bases). The CDR3 consists of 15 residues. Germline CDR1 reads LNHDA; CDR2 reads SQIVND (reference sequence). Trimming removed 7 bases from V and 0 bases from J, with 15 bases in between.

This chain uses TRBV11-2 with TRBJ2-7; 10 nucleotides align to TRBD2. After removal of 1 base from V and 0 bases from J, the junction contained 6 bases not matched to a gene. This CDR3 is built from 17 residues. Germline CDR1 reads SGHAT; CDR2 reads FQNNGV. In nucleotides, the CDR3 is TGTGCCAGCAGCTTAGGTCCCACTAGCGGGGTCTCCTACGAGCAGTACTTC. It encodes CASSLGPTSGVSYEQYF.